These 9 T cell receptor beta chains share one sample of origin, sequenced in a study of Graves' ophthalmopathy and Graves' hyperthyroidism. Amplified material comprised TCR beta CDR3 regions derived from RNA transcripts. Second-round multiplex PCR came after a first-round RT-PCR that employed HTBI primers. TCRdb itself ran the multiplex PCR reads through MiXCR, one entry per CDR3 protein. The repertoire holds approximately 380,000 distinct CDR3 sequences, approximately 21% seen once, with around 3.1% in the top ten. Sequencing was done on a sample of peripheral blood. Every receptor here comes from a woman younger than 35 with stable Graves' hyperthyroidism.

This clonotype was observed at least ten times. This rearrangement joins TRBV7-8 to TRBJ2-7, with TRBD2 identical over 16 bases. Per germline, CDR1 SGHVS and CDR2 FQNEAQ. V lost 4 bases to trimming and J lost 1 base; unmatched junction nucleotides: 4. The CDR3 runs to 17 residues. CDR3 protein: CASSSGLAGGISYEQYF. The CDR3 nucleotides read TGTGCCAGCAGCTCGGGACTAGCGGGGGGGATTTCCTACGAGCAGTACTTC.

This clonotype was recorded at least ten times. Here the CDR3 reads CATSDDTGTGGYTF. Here the CDR3 DNA reads TGTGCCACCAGTGATGATACAGGGACGGGTGGCTACACCTTC. The chain couples TRBV24-1 to TRBJ1-2; a possible D gene is TRBD1 (6 bases). V was clipped by 3 bases and J by 7 bases, with 14 bases between them. In germline, CDR1 is KGHDR, CDR2 SFDVKD. CDR3 length: 14 residues.

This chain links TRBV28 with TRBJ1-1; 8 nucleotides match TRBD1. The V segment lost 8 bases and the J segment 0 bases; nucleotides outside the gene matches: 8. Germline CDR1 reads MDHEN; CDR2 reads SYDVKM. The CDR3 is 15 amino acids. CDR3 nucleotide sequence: TGTGCCAGCCCCCCTCGACAGGGGCTGAACACTGAAGCTTTCTTT. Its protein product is CASPPRQGLNTEAFF.

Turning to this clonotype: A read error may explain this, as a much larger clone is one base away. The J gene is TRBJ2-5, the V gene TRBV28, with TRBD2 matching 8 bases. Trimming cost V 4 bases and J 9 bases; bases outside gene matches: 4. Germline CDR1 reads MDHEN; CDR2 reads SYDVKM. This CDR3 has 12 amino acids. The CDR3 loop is CASSSPGGAQYF. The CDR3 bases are TGTGCCAGCAGTTCCCCCGGGGGGGCCCAGTACTTC.

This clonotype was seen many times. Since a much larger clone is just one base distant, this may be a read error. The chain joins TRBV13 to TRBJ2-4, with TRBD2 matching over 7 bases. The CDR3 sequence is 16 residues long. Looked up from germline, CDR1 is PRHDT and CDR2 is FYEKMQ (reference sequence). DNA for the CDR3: TGTGCCAGCAGCGTGCGGGTAGCGGGTCAGAAAAACATTAAGTACTTC. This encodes CASSVRVAGQKNIKYF.

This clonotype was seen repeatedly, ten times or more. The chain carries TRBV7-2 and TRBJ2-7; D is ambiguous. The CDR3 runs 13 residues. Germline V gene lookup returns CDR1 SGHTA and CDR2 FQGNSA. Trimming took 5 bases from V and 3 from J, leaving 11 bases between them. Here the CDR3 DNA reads TGTGCCAGCAGCCAAGGTCAGGTCTACGAGCAGTACTTC. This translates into CASSQGQVYEQYF. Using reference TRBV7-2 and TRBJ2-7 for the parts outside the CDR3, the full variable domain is GAGVSQSPSNKVTEKGKDVELRCDPISGHTALYWYRQSLGQGLEFLIYFQGNSAPDKSGLPSDRFSAERTGGSVSTLTIQRTQQEDSAVYLCASSQGQVYEQYFGPGTRLTVT.

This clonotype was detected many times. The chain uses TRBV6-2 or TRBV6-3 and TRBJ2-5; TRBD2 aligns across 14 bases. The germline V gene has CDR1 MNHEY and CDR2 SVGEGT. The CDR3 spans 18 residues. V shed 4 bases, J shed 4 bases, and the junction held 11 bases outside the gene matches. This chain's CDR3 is CASSSGLAGAGGRETQYF. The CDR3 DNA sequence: TGTGCCAGCAGTTCGGGACTAGCGGGAGCTGGAGGTCGAGAGACCCAGTACTTC.

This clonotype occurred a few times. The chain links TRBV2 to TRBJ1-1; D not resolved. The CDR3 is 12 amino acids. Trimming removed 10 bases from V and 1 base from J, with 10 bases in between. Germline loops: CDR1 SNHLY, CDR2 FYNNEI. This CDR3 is CATTSRNTEAFF. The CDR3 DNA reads TGTGCCACCACCAGTAGGAACACTGAAGCTTTCTTT.

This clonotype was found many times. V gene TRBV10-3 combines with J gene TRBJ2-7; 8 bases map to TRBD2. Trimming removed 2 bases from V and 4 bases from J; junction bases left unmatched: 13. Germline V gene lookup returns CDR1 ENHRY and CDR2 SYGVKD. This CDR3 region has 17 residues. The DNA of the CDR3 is TGTGCCATCAGTGAGGGCGTAGGGAGCGGGGGCTATTACGAGCAGTACTTC. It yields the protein CAISEGVGSGGYYEQYF.